A selection of T cell receptor beta chains follows, all from one sample in a study of T cells in Graves' hyperthyroidism and ophthalmopathy. MiXCR, applied by TCRdb to the multiplex PCR reads, yields one record per CDR3 protein. This table has approximately 640,000 distinct CDR3 sequences, approximately 15% appearing once. Sequencing was carried out using blood. Receptors originate from a man over 45 with Graves' hyperthyroidism. CDR3s include the opening cysteine and the closing phenylalanine or tryptophan. D genes are given only for firm matches. A clone size is listed for some rows: how often the clone was seen (once, few, many), or a class if it is expanded.

clone_size	v_call	d_call	j_call	cdr3_nt	cdr3_aa
many	TRBV6-2/TRBV6-3	.	TRBJ1-1	TGTGCCAGCAGTTACTCTCTGGGGGCGGGCACTGAAGCTTTCTTT	CASSYSLGAGTEAFF
.	TRBV5-1	TRBD2	TRBJ2-7	TGCGCCAGCAGCCTAATCGGGACTAGTGGACACGGGCAGTACTTC	CASSLIGTSGHGQYF
few	TRBV18	.	TRBJ2-2	TGTGCCAGCCGCAGGGCTGGCACCGGGGAGCTGTTTTTT	CASRRAGTGELFF
few	TRBV7-8	.	TRBJ2-6	TGTGCCAGCAGCGCAGACGAGTACGCTGGGGCCAACGTCCTGACTTTC	CASSADEYAGANVLTF
many	TRBV12-3/TRBV12-4	TRBD1	TRBJ1-2	TGTGCCAGCAGTTTGAGGCCCGGGACAGCCAAAGGGGATGGCTACACCTTC	CASSLRPGTAKGDGYTF
.	TRBV20-1	.	TRBJ2-5	TGCAGTGCTAGAGTGGGGGCGCCGGTAGAGACCCAGTACTTC	CSARVGAPVETQYF
many	TRBV15	.	TRBJ2-5	TGTGCCACCAGCGCCTGGGCCCTCCAAGAGACCCAGTACTTC	CATSAWALQETQYF
many	TRBV7-2	.	TRBJ2-1	TGTGCCAGCAGCTTTGGTGGGAGTAACAATGAGCAGTTCTTC	CASSFGGSNNEQFF
many	TRBV28	.	TRBJ2-3	TGTGCCAGCAGTTTTATCAGGTTCGCGGATACGCAGTATTTT	CASSFIRFADTQYF
many	TRBV28	TRBD1	TRBJ1-1	TGTGCCAGCAGTTGGACAGGGACTGAAGCTTTCTTT	CASSWTGTEAFF
few	TRBV15	.	TRBJ2-3	TGTGCCACCAGCCCGGGAGCAGATACGCAGTATTTT	CATSPGADTQYF
many	TRBV20-1	TRBD2	TRBJ2-7	TGCAGTGCTAGGGGGACTAGCGGGAGATCGTACGAGCAGTACTTC	CSARGTSGRSYEQYF
many	TRBV7-8	.	TRBJ2-1	TGTGCCAGCAGCCTAGTCTTAGGAGTTGAGCAGTTCTTC	CASSLVLGVEQFF
.	TRBV14	.	TRBJ2-7	TGTGCCAGCAGCCCAGGATGGGGACTTCTTTACGAGCAGTACTTC	CASSPGWGLLYEQYF
.	TRBV29-1	.	TRBJ2-7	TGCAGCGTTACAGGCGTCAAACGCTCCTACGAGCAGTACTTC	CSVTGVKRSYEQYF
few	TRBV5-1	.	TRBJ2-2	TGCGCCAGCAGCCCGTACCGACAGGCCCCCGGGGAGCTGTTTTTT	CASSPYRQAPGELFF
many	TRBV6-1	.	TRBJ2-1	TGTGCCAATAGCCCCGGAAGGTACAATGAGCAGTTCTTC	CANSPGRYNEQFF